One sample yielded the 16 T cell receptor beta chains listed below, sequenced in a study of blood T cells in healthy people across ages. Combining a sample-barcoded 5' primer with a J-beta primer mix, a second PCR ran for roughly 7 to 12 cycles. TCRdb analysed the 5' RACE reads with MiXCR anew, one entry per CDR3 protein. The sample lists about 780,000 distinct CDR3 sequences, 20% to 30% occurring once. These records were also assigned to another study, of T cells of mothers and their children.

Sequenced material: blood. The receptors here all came from a boy younger than 18 in good health.

The chain recombines TRBV20-1 with TRBJ2-7, with D tentatively TRBD2 (5 bases). The V and J ends lost 6 bases and 2 bases respectively, with 8 bases between them. Germline V gene sequence: CDR1 DFQATT, CDR2 SNEGSKA (reference sequence). The CDR3 consists of 11 residues. The CDR3 protein is CSAQTTYEQYF. Written as DNA, the CDR3 is TGCAGTGCCCAGACTACCTACGAGCAGTACTTC.

A word on this clonotype: The conserved phenylalanine or tryptophan is not found at the CDR3 terminus, so this likely reflects a read error. DNA of the CDR3: TGTGCCAGCAGTGACGATAACCTCTCCTACGAGCAGTACTCC. Its translation is CASSDDNLSYEQYS. The V and J genes are TRBV6-1 and TRBJ2-7; D gene unclear. The CDR3 loop spans 14 amino acids. V dropped 3 bases and J dropped 0 bases, with 9 bases sitting between them. Germline loops: CDR1 MNHNS, CDR2 SASEGT.

The chain recombines TRBV5-6 with TRBJ2-5; tentative D call: TRBD1 (6 bases). V lost 4 bases and J lost 4, with 17 bases in between. Germline V lookup: CDR1 SGHDT, CDR2 YYEEEE. CDR3 length: 15 amino acids. The CDR3 loop is CASSPQVGAGETQYF. CDR3 bases: TGTGCCAGCAGCCCCCAAGTGGGGGCCGGAGAGACCCAGTACTTC.

The table lists this clonotype with a few counts. The chain has TRBV3-1 and TRBJ2-1, with 10 bases matching TRBD1. With V trimmed by 6 bases and J by 4 bases, 6 bases remained unmatched. Per the germline V gene, CDR1 is LGHDT and CDR2 is YNNKEL (reference sequence). The CDR3 contains 15 residues. DNA for the CDR3: TGTGCCAGCAGGGCGGGACAGGGGTTTTACAATGAGCAGTTCTTC. This translates into CASRAGQGFYNEQFF.

The chain combines TRBV7-8 with TRBJ2-5; perhaps TRBD1 as D (6 bases). The end of the DNA fits TRBJ2-7 better, so the J call may be wrong. This CDR3 is 15 amino acids long. The germline V gene has CDR1 SGHVS and CDR2 FQNEAQ. The DNA for the CDR3 is TGTGCCAGCAGCTATGGGGAACAGGGCCTTTACGAGCAGTACTTC. This codes for CASSYGEQGLYEQYF.

This chain connects TRBV3-1 to TRBJ2-7, with D perhaps TRBD1 (6 bases). Germline V gene lookup returns CDR1 LGHDT and CDR2 YNNKEL (reference sequence). CDR3 length equals 14 residues. V gave up 6 bases and J gave up 0 bases, with 12 bases separating them. For the CDR3, the DNA is TGTGCCAGCAGGAGGTGGGGACACTCCTACGAGCAGTACTTC. Residues: CASRRWGHSYEQYF.

The sample holds a few counts of this clonotype. The V call is TRBV7-8, the J call TRBJ2-5; 10 nucleotides align to TRBD2. The assigned J gene may be wrong: the sequence end matches TRBJ2-1 better. Germline values: CDR1 SGHVS, CDR2 FQNEAQ. This CDR3 comprises 16 residues. The CDR3 sequence: CASSLDLAGVYNEQFF. The CDR3 DNA is TGTGCCAGCAGCCTCGACCTAGCGGGGGTGTACAATGAGCAGTTCTTC.

CDR3 sequence reads: CASSEGHRETQYF. CDR3 coding DNA: TGCGCCAGCAGTGAGGGCCACCGAGAGACCCAGTACTTC. This sequence joins TRBV10-1 and TRBJ2-5; D ambiguous. This CDR3 has 13 amino acids. V lost 2 bases and J 4 bases, leaving 8 bases between the germline ends. Germline V lookup: CDR1 WNHNN, CDR2 SYGVQD (reference sequence).

This clonotype was observed a handful of times. This chain joins TRBV6-5 and TRBJ2-3; possibly TRBD1 or TRBD2 for D (5 bases each). Germline V gene data show CDR1 as MNHEY and CDR2 as SVGAGI. This CDR3 region has 15 residues. V lost 6 bases and J lost 6, with 19 bases in between. Here the CDR3 DNA reads TGTGCCAGCAGCCTACAAACAGAGGGGCGGGATACGCAGTATTTT. Amino acids: CASSLQTEGRDTQYF.

The chain is built from TRBV10-1 and TRBJ2-1; D is uncertain. The V gene lost 7 bases and the J gene lost 9 bases, with 19 bases spanning the gap. CDR3 size: 14 residues. CDR1 and CDR2 (germline): WNHNN, SYGVQD (reference sequence). CDR3 amino acids: CASTSDPELREQFF. The CDR3 nucleotides read TGCGCCAGCACATCGGACCCCGAGTTACGTGAGCAGTTCTTC.

The table lists this clonotype with many counts. The rearrangement joins TRBV20-1 to TRBJ2-1; D call uncertain. Germline V gene lookup returns CDR1 DFQATT and CDR2 SNEGSKA (reference sequence). Deletions cut 7 bases from V and 8 bases from J, with 15 bases between. The CDR3 runs 12 residues. For the CDR3, the DNA is TGCAGTGTTCCAAAGAGGTCCCATGAGCAGTTCTTC. As protein: CSVPKRSHEQFF.

In this sample, this clonotype turned up a few times. The CDR3: CASSSGQGVLATNEKLFF. Written as DNA, the CDR3 is TGTGCCAGCAGCTCGGGACAGGGGGTCTTGGCAACTAATGAAAAACTGTTTTTT. The rearrangement uses TRBV7-2 and TRBJ1-4; 11 nucleotides align to TRBD1. Germline trimming cut 4 bases from V and 0 bases from J; bases unmatched to any gene: 7. Germline lookup yields CDR1 SGHTA and CDR2 FQGNSA. The CDR3 is 18 residues long.

The sample holds many counts of this clonotype. The chain carries TRBV3-1 and TRBJ2-5; the D is unclear. CDR1 and CDR2 (germline): LGHDT, YNNKEL (reference sequence). The ends were cut back, 1 base at V and 2 bases at J, with 5 bases in the middle. This CDR3 comprises 13 residues. CDR3 sequence reads: CASSQGYQETQYF. The DNA of the CDR3 is TGTGCCAGCAGCCAAGGATATCAAGAGACCCAGTACTTC.

V and J are TRBV20-1 and TRBJ2-3; TRBD1 agrees at 10 bases. Unmatched junction bases numbered 5, after V lost 3 bases and J lost 2 bases. The CDR3 runs 15 residues. Germline V CDR1 and CDR2: DFQATT, SNEGSKA (reference sequence). The CDR3 protein is CSARGTGANTDTQYF. DNA of the CDR3: TGCAGTGCTAGGGGGACAGGGGCGAACACAGATACGCAGTATTTT.

The rearrangement uses TRBV28 and TRBJ2-1; the D gene is possibly TRBD1 (5 bases). Germline CDR1 MDHEN, CDR2 SYDVKM. V lost 7 bases and J lost 7, with 11 bases in between. The CDR3 runs 12 residues. In DNA, the CDR3 is TGTGCCAGCAAAACAAGGGGAAATGAGCAGTTCTTC. Residues: CASKTRGNEQFF.

V is TRBV6-5 and J is TRBJ2-3; D not resolved. CDR3 length: 16 amino acids. Germline values: CDR1 MNHEY, CDR2 SVGAGI. V was cut by 0 bases and J by 4 bases, with 14 bases left in between. The CDR3 loop is CASSYSKNSFADTQYF. The CDR3 nucleotides read TGTGCCAGCAGTTACTCGAAGAACAGTTTCGCAGATACGCAGTATTTT.